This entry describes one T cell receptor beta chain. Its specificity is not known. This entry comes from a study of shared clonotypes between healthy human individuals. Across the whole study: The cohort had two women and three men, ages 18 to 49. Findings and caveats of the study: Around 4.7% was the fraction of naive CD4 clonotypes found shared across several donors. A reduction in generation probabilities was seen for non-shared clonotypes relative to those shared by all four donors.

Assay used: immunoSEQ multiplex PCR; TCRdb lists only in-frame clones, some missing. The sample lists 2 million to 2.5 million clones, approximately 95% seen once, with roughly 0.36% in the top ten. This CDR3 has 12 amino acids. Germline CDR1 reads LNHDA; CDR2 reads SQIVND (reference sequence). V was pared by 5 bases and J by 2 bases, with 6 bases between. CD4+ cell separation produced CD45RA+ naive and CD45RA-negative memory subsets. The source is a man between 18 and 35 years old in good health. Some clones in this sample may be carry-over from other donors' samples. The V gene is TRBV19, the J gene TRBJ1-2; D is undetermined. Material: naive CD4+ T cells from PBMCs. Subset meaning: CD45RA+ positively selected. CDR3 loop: CASSRRNYGYTF. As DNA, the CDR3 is TGTGCCAGTAGTCGCAGGAACTATGGCTACACCTTC.